This T cell receptor beta chain was documented in a study of CD8 T cells in Susac syndrome. V lost 2 bases to trimming and J lost 5 bases; unmatched junction nucleotides: 9. Germline assignment: CDR1 LGHNA and CDR2 YSLEER. The CDR3 runs 18 residues. Reverse transcription of about 0.45 to 1 ug RNA was carried out with random hexamers. Across 54 Vbeta and 13 Jbeta, TCR beta CDR3 was amplified with immunoSEQ multiplex PCR. TCRdb re-derived calls from the immunoSEQ multiplex PCR reads in MiXCR, one entry per CDR3 protein. This table has around 180,000 distinct CDR3 sequences, roughly 92% appearing once. The multiple sclerosis controls comprised treatment-naive patients whose relapsing-remitting disease was stable or active. TEMRA cells were FACS-enriched and CD8+ and CD4+ T cells negatively isolated.

This TCR was sampled from a human donor with multiple sclerosis. The rearrangement joins TRBV4-3 to TRBJ1-4, with TRBD1 identical over 12 bases. The sample was CD4+ T cells from PBMCs. The CDR3 sequence is CASSQTYGTGGANEKLFF. CDR3 nucleotide sequence: TGCGCCAGCAGCCAAACCTACGGGACAGGGGGCGCGAATGAAAAACTGTTTTTT.